This TCR beta chain appears in the sequencing data of a study of lymphopenia after photon versus proton radiotherapy. Study-wide results and caveats: A bigger post-nadir fall in TCR diversity correlated inversely with survival time in deceased patients. After the lymphocyte nadir, photon-treated repertoires showed oligoclonal expansion, especially of CD8+ Temra cells.

A note on this clone: Its specificity is unknown.

With V trimmed by 7 bases and J by 4 bases, 3 bases remained unmatched. Per germline, CDR1 SGHNT and CDR2 YYREEE (reference sequence). The CDR3 totals 14 residues. Some clones are missing from TCRdb's copy, which holds only in-frame ones; the method was immunoSEQ multiplex PCR. The repertoire holds 6,500 or so clones, about 89% seen once, with approximately 12% in the top ten. Sequenced here: peripheral blood, sampled from a patient treated with photon-based radiotherapy. V and J are TRBV5-4 and TRBJ2-5; 14 nucleotides agree with TRBD2. This receptor was obtained from a man aged 55 to 70 with cholangiocarcinoma. The CDR3 here is CASGLAGGSETQYF. The CDR3 DNA follows: TGTGCCAGCGGACTAGCGGGAGGTTCAGAGACCCAGTACTTC.